This T cell receptor (beta chain) was captured by sequencing in a study of blood T cell repertoires in COVID-19. Study-wide context: Collection of acute and convalescent COVID-19 samples took place in the United States, Italy and Spain. Sample material is recorded as cDNA or gDNA derived from T cells, B-cell-depleted T cells, or PBMCs.

Libraries were prepared by immunoSEQ multiplex PCR; TCRdb keeps only in-frame clonotypes and omits some of them. The table lists hundreds of thousands of clones, roughly 90% of them singletons, with roughly 1.4% in the top ten. The CDR3 contains 15 residues. V was pared by 1 base and J by 7 bases, with 7 bases of the junction left unmatched. Germline V CDR1 and CDR2: SGHNT, YYREEE (reference sequence). The sequencing sample was made of PBMCs or T cells enriched from blood (not recorded which). The receptor was isolated from a woman aged 18-29 years who had been exposed to COVID-19. The chain links TRBV5-4 to TRBJ2-1; 8 bases agree with TRBD2. In DNA form, the CDR3 reads TGTGCCAGCAGCTTGATCGGGACTAGAGGGAATGAGCAGTTCTTC. This sequence encodes CASSLIGTRGNEQFF. The variable domain in full, completed from reference TRBV5-4 and TRBJ2-1, reads ETGVTQSPTHLIKTRGQQVTLRCSSQSGHNTVSWYQQALGQGPQFIFQYYREEENGRGNFPPRFSGLQFPNYSSELNVNALELDDSALYLCASSLIGTRGNEQFFGPGTRLTVL.